One sample yielded the 11 T cell receptor beta chains listed below, sequenced in a study of cytomegalovirus exposure and HLA in healthy donors. TCRdb keeps only in-frame clones here, not all; method: immunoSEQ multiplex PCR. The sample records roughly 130,000 clones, around nine tenths being singletons. Sequenced: PBMCs. Receptor source: a man younger than 40 in good health and CMV-seronegative.

This chain uses TRBV10-3 with TRBJ1-6; D is ambiguous. Germline lookup yields CDR1 ENHRY and CDR2 SYGVKD. The CDR3 sequence is 13 residues long. Trimming removed 3 bases from V and 10 bases from J, with 10 bases in between. The CDR3, as DNA: TGTGCCATCAGTGATTCCCCTTTATCACCCCTCCACTTT. This encodes CAISDSPLSPLHF.

The chain recombines TRBV6-1 with TRBJ1-2, with D possibly TRBD1 on 5 matching bases. CDR3 size: 15 residues. Looked up from germline, CDR1 is MNHNS and CDR2 is SASEGT. Trimming left V 0 bases short and J 2 bases short, with 10 bases between. CDR3 sequence (DNA): TGTGCCAGCAGTGAAGCCGGGACTTCCAACTATGGCTACACCTTC. Translating gives CASSEAGTSNYGYTF.

The rearrangement joins TRBV30 to TRBJ1-2; D not resolved. CDR3 length: 12 residues. The V end lost 0 bases, the J end lost 6 bases, and 8 bases lay between the germline ends. In germline, CDR1 is GTSNPN, CDR2 SVGIG (reference sequence). The CDR3 DNA sequence: TGTGCCTGGAGTGTAGGAGAGCATGGCTACACCTTC. Amino acids: CAWSVGEHGYTF. The full variable domain, with the rest looked up from reference TRBV30 and TRBJ1-2, is SQTIHQWPATLVQPVGSPLSLECTVEGTSNPNLYWYRQAAGRGLQLLFYSVGIGQISSEVPQNLSASRPQDRQFILSSKKLLLSDSGFYLCAWSVGEHGYTFGSGTRLTVV.

The V call is TRBV5-5, the J call TRBJ2-7; possibly TRBD1 for D (5 bases). The germline V and J ends were trimmed by 2 bases and 0 bases, with 21 bases remaining between them. The CDR3 is 18 residues long. In germline, CDR1 is SGHKS, CDR2 YYEKEE (reference sequence). CDR3 residues: CASSFLGQLRETSYEQYF. The CDR3 region has the DNA TGTGCCAGCAGCTTTCTAGGTCAACTCAGGGAAACCTCCTACGAGCAGTACTTC.

The rearrangement uses TRBV5-1 and TRBJ2-2; 14 bases line up with TRBD2. Germline V gives CDR1 SGHRS, CDR2 YFSETQ. The J segment lost 5 bases and the V segment lost 3 bases, leaving 18 bases of the junction unmatched. CDR3 length equals 21 residues. In DNA, the CDR3 is TGCGCCAGCAGCTCATGGTACCCCCCGGGACTAGCGGGAGTTGGGACCGGGGAGCTGTTTTTT. Encoded protein: CASSSWYPPGLAGVGTGELFF.

This clone was found once. The gene calls are TRBV15 and TRBJ2-1, with 11 nucleotides matching TRBD2. With 0 bases clipped from V and 4 bases from J, the junction kept 2 bases outside the gene matches. The CDR3 is 16 residues long. The germline V gene has CDR1 LNHNV and CDR2 YYDKDF (reference sequence). The CDR3 region is CATSRDGTSGYNEQFF. The CDR3 nucleotides are TGTGCCACCAGCAGAGACGGGACTAGCGGATACAATGAGCAGTTCTTC.

This clone was recorded only once. The genes are TRBV7-3 and TRBJ2-1; D is perhaps TRBD2 (5 bases). This CDR3 spans 15 amino acids. Germline values: CDR1 SGHTA, CDR2 FQGTGA. The V and J ends lost 0 bases and 8 bases respectively, with 14 bases between them. The chain's CDR3 is CASSLTHRGVHEQFF. Here the CDR3 DNA reads TGTGCCAGCAGCTTAACCCATCGGGGAGTTCATGAGCAGTTCTTC.

This chain connects TRBV30 to TRBJ2-5; 8 nucleotides agree with TRBD1. J was trimmed by 4 bases and V by 2 bases; bases with no gene match: 9. This CDR3 comprises 15 residues. Germline CDR1 is GTSNPN and CDR2 is SVGIG (reference sequence). The CDR3 nucleotides read TGTGCCTGGAGTCTTCCAGGACAGGGAGGAGAGACCCAGTACTTC. Translated: CAWSLPGQGGETQYF.

Here the CDR3 DNA reads TGTGCCAGTAGTATCATCGGGGTTTCAAATGAGCAGTTCTTC. Translation gives CASSIIGVSNEQFF. The V and J genes are TRBV19 and TRBJ2-1; tentatively, D is TRBD2 (5 bases). The CDR3 loop spans 14 amino acids. V dropped 3 bases and J dropped 7 bases, with 13 bases sitting between them. CDR1 LNHDA and CDR2 SQIVND come from the germline V gene (reference sequence).

The genes are TRBV7-2 and TRBJ1-2; D not resolved. Between the trimmed V and J ends, which lost 5 bases and 13 bases, there was a span of 26 bases. Germline V CDR1 and CDR2: SGHTA, FQGNSA. The CDR3 is 15 amino acids. The CDR3 DNA is TGTGCCAGCAGCCATGGAGCGGGCCCCTCCGAGAGGTGCACCTTC. Translating gives CASSHGAGPSERCTF.

The chain links TRBV6-5 to TRBJ1-1; D uncertain. The CDR3 length is 14 residues. V shed 4 bases and J shed 2 bases, with 11 bases lying between them. Germline CDR1 and CDR2: MNHEY and SVGAGI. The DNA for the CDR3 is TGTGCCAGCAGTTCCCCCGGGATTAACACTGAAGCTTTCTTT. Protein sequence: CASSSPGINTEAFF.